This TCR beta chain was obtained from a study of blood T cell repertoires in COVID-19. Whole-study context: Specimens from acute and convalescent COVID-19 originated in the United States, Italy and Spain. Sources were T cells, B-cell-depleted T cells, or PBMCs; the material itself was cDNA or gDNA.

The assay was immunoSEQ multiplex PCR, and TCRdb's table has in-frame clones only and misses some. The repertoire has 70,000 or so clones, around 91% of them found once; the top ten carry 8% to 10%. The V end was cut by 0 bases, the J end by 7 bases, with 16 bases between. Germline V gene lookup returns CDR1 MGHRA and CDR2 YSYEKL. This CDR3 has 15 amino acids. The sequencing sample was made of peripheral blood. The rearrangement joins TRBV4-1 to TRBJ2-7; D is ambiguous. The receptor's source is a human donor in a cohort sampled during active COVID-19. The CDR3 here is CASSQENAVPREQYF. CDR3 DNA: TGCGCCAGCAGCCAAGAGAACGCGGTTCCGAGGGAGCAGTACTTC.